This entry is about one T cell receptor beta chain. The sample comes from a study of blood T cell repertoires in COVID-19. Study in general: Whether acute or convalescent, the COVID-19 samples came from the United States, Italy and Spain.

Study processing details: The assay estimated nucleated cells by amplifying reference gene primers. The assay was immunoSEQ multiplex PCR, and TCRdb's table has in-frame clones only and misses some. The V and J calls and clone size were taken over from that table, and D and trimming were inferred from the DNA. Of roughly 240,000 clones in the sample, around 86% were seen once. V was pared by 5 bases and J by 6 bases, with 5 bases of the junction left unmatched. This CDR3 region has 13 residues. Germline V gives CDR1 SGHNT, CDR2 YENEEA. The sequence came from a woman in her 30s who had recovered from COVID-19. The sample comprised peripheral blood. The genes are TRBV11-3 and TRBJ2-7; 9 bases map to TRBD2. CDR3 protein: CASSISGGSEQYF. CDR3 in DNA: TGTGCCAGCAGCATTAGCGGGGGTAGCGAGCAGTACTTC.